The 23 T cell receptor beta chains listed next were all sequenced from one sample in a study of identical twins' blood T cells. TCRdb used MiXCR to reprocess the 5' RACE reads, holding one entry per CDR3 protein. The sample comprises fewer than 450,000 distinct CDR3 sequences, 28% of which are singletons, and roughly 5.5% rests with the top ten. The sequenced sample consisted of PBMCs. The receptors were gathered from a woman aged 18 to 55 in good health.

The chain carries TRBV12-3 or TRBV12-4 and TRBJ1-4, with D unclear. Trimming pared 7 bases from V and 3 bases from J, leaving 12 bases between. The length of the CDR3 is 14 residues. Here the CDR3 DNA reads TGTGCCAGCACCAAAACCGTTGCTAATGAAAAACTGTTTTTT. Protein: CASTKTVANEKLFF.

The genes are TRBV7-8 and TRBJ2-2; D perhaps matches TRBD1 (5 bases). The germline CDR1 and CDR2 sequences are SGHVS and FQNEAQ. CDR3 length equals 14 residues. The V gene lost 7 bases and the J gene lost 0 bases, with 9 bases spanning the gap. The CDR3 sequence is CASIRTSNTGELFF. CDR3 in DNA: TGTGCCAGCATCCGGACATCGAACACCGGGGAGCTGTTTTTT.

This clonotype was detected a few times. The rearrangement uses TRBV4-2 and TRBJ1-5; D is possibly TRBD1 (5 bases). Trimming removed 0 bases at V and 3 bases at J, with 12 bases between. This CDR3 comprises 16 residues. Germline CDR1 is LGHNA and CDR2 is YNFKEQ. CDR3 in DNA: TGTGCCAGCAGCCAAGAAGCAGGGTATGACAATCAGCCCCAGCATTTT. Translating it yields CASSQEAGYDNQPQHF.

The chain combines TRBV29-1 with TRBJ1-3; TRBD1 is a possible D gene (6 bases). Per germline, CDR1 SQVTM and CDR2 ANQGSEA. Trimming pared 4 bases from V and 3 bases from J, leaving 10 bases between. The CDR3 sequence is 13 residues long. CDR3 protein: CSVAETGGNTIYF. The CDR3 DNA is TGCAGCGTTGCGGAGACAGGTGGAAACACCATATATTTT.

The V and J genes are TRBV12-3 or TRBV12-4 and TRBJ2-3; TRBD2 agrees at 8 bases. J was trimmed by 5 bases and V by 6 bases; bases with no gene match: 10. CDR3 length: 15 amino acids. The CDR3 spells CASSHARLAQDTQYF. Here the CDR3 DNA reads TGTGCCAGCAGCCATGCCAGACTAGCGCAAGATACGCAGTATTTT.

Details on this clonotype: Germline is not matched at one junction end, which may reflect a read error. V usage is TRBV5-1 and J usage is TRBJ2-7, with 7 bases matching TRBD1. The CDR3 loop spans 14 amino acids. Germline V CDR1 and CDR2: SGHRS, YFSETQ. The CDR3 here is CASSLDRIIFEQYF. CDR3 coding DNA: TGCGCCAGCAGTTTGGACAGGATCATCTTCGAGCAGTACTTC.

This clonotype was counted between two and nine times. The chain carries TRBV4-3 and TRBJ1-2; D gene ambiguous. CDR1 is LGHNA, CDR2 YSLEER, per germline. The CDR3 totals 13 residues. V gave up 3 bases and J gave up 2 bases, with 7 bases separating them. DNA of the CDR3: TGCGCCAGCAGCCACGGGAGAAACTATGGCTACACCTTC. Translating gives CASSHGRNYGYTF.

In the case of this clonotype: This sequence may be a read error, since a much larger clone differs from it by one base. The gene calls are TRBV6-1 and TRBJ2-5; D is undetermined. The germline CDR1 and CDR2 sequences are MNHNS and SASEGT. The CDR3 covers 12 residues. The CDR3 DNA follows: TGTGCCAGCAGGCCTACCCAGGAGACCCAGTGCTTC. This translates into CASRPTQETQCF.

This chain uses TRBV20-1 with TRBJ1-5; unclear D gene. Germline V gene sequence: CDR1 DFQATT, CDR2 SNEGSKA (reference sequence). The CDR3 is made up of 14 amino acids. Trimming stripped 2 bases from V and 0 bases from J, with 8 bases between. The CDR3 here is CSARRITSNQPQHF. The CDR3 DNA reads TGCAGTGCTAGACGCATTACTAGCAATCAGCCCCAGCATTTT.

About this clonotype: The germline gene is not matched at one end of the junction; a read error may be the cause. Here the CDR3 reads CAGSFDLIVTSPLHF. CDR3 sequence (DNA): TGTGCCGGCAGCTTTGACCTCATCGTAACTTCACCCCTCCACTTT. V gene TRBV3-1 combines with J gene TRBJ1-6; no clear D gene. The CDR3 loop spans 15 amino acids. Germline CDR1 is LGHDT and CDR2 is YNNKEL (reference sequence).

The J gene is TRBJ1-2, the V gene TRBV5-1; D remains unclear. Germline V CDR1 and CDR2: SGHRS, YFSETQ. The CDR3 consists of 15 residues. V lost 7 bases and J lost 8, with 24 bases in between. CDR3: CASVRQTGDQDGYTF. The DNA for the CDR3 is TGCGCCAGCGTCCGACAAACCGGGGATCAAGACGGCTACACCTTC.

The CDR3 is CASSLGTERYTEAFF. As DNA, the CDR3 is TGTGCCAGCAGCTTGGGGACAGAGAGGTACACTGAAGCTTTCTTT. The chain is built from TRBV7-2 and TRBJ1-1; 7 bases fit TRBD1. Losses at the gene ends were 3 bases for V and 3 bases for J; bases not matched to a gene: 7. From germline, CDR1 is SGHTA and CDR2 FQGNSA. This CDR3 contains 15 residues.

This clonotype was counted a few times. The gene calls are TRBV18 and TRBJ1-2; the match to TRBD1 covers 7 bases. Germline CDR1 KGHSH, CDR2 LQKENI. V dropped 3 bases and J dropped 6; count of bases not matched to a gene: 7. CDR3 length: 14 residues. CDR3 region: CASSPGQDLHGYTF. The CDR3 DNA reads as TGTGCCAGCTCACCCGGACAGGACCTGCATGGCTACACCTTC.

This clonotype was seen a handful of times. V usage is TRBV6-5 and J usage is TRBJ2-1; D ambiguous. CDR1 MNHEY and CDR2 SVGAGI come from the germline V gene. This CDR3 region has 18 residues. Trimming removed 3 bases at V and 2 bases at J, with 20 bases between. This CDR3 reads CASSYYAYSRGPYNEQFF. The CDR3 coding sequence is TGTGCCAGCAGTTATTATGCTTACTCCCGTGGCCCCTACAATGAGCAGTTCTTC.

V usage is TRBV5-1 and J usage is TRBJ1-1, with D tentatively TRBD1 (6 bases). Germline lookup yields CDR1 SGHRS and CDR2 YFSETQ. V was trimmed by 2 bases and J by 3 bases, leaving 11 bases between them. The CDR3 contains 14 residues. CDR3 sequence: CASSLQGADTEAFF. CDR3 DNA sequence: TGCGCCAGCAGCTTACAGGGAGCGGACACTGAAGCTTTCTTT.

Worth noting for this clonotype: Without the conserved terminal phenylalanine or tryptophan, this CDR3 likely stems from a read error. V usage is TRBV10-3 and J usage is TRBJ1-1, with D hard to call. The CDR3 has 12 residues. Germline-derived CDR1 and CDR2 are ENHRY and SYGVKD. Trimming stripped 4 bases from V and 1 base from J, with 4 bases between. CDR3 DNA sequence: TGTGCCATCAGTGGACAGAACACTGAAGCTTTCTTG. Protein product: CAISGQNTEAFL.

This chain connects TRBV6-5 to TRBJ1-1, with no clear D. From germline, CDR1 is MNHEY and CDR2 SVGAGI. The V gene lost 5 bases and the J gene lost 0 bases, with 10 bases spanning the gap. The CDR3 runs to 14 residues. The CDR3 loop is CASSEVSLNTEAFF. CDR3 nucleotides: TGTGCCAGCAGTGAGGTATCCCTGAACACTGAAGCTTTCTTT.

Worth noting for this clonotype: The junction shows a germline mismatch at one end, possibly a read error. The chain joins TRBV4-3 to TRBJ1-3; D unclear. Germline CDR1 and CDR2: LGHNA and YSLEER. The CDR3 extends over 16 amino acids. The CDR3 protein is CASSHQDGVSGNTVYF. CDR3 nucleotide sequence: TGCGCCAGCAGCCACCAGGACGGAGTCTCTGGAAACACCGTATATTTT.

The rearrangement links TRBV29-1 to TRBJ2-3; D ambiguous. The CDR3 loop spans 12 amino acids. Germline V CDR1 and CDR2: SQVTM, ANQGSEA. Trimming took off 3 bases at V and 2 bases at J, with 6 bases between the two ends. The CDR3 region is CSVEAATDTQYF. In DNA form, the CDR3 reads TGCAGCGTTGAGGCAGCCACAGATACGCAGTATTTT.

The genes are TRBV19 and TRBJ2-2; D gene ambiguous. V dropped 7 bases and J dropped 3 bases, with 6 bases sitting between them. Germline CDR1 and CDR2: LNHDA and SQIVND (reference sequence). The CDR3 has 12 residues. DNA for the CDR3: TGTGCCAGTACCGGCTACACCGGGGAGCTGTTTTTT. As protein: CASTGYTGELFF.

This clonotype was counted at least ten times. The V call is TRBV27, the J call TRBJ2-1; no clear D. CDR3 length: 13 amino acids. V was pared by 1 base and J by 10 bases, with 11 bases between. Per germline, CDR1 MNHEY and CDR2 SMNVEV (reference sequence). DNA for the CDR3: TGTGCCAGCAGTTTATACAGACCCGGAGAGCAGTTCTTC. This sequence encodes CASSLYRPGEQFF.

The V gene is TRBV5-1, the J gene TRBJ1-1; TRBD1 agrees at 7 bases. Germline V gene sequence: CDR1 SGHRS, CDR2 YFSETQ. Trimming at V came to 3 bases and at J to 3 bases, leaving 2 bases not matched to a gene. The CDR3 loop spans 13 amino acids. The CDR3 sequence is CASSWGTDTEAFF. The DNA of the CDR3 is TGCGCCAGCAGCTGGGGGACAGACACTGAAGCTTTCTTT. Using reference TRBV5-1 and TRBJ1-1 for the parts outside the CDR3, the full variable domain is KAGVTQTPRYLIKTRGQQVTLSCSPISGHRSVSWYQQTPGQGLQFLFEYFSETQRNKGNFPGRFSGRQFSNSRSEMNVSTLELGDSALYLCASSWGTDTEAFFGQGTRLTVV.

The chain is built from TRBV29-1 and TRBJ2-5; D remains ambiguous. The V end lost 6 bases, the J end lost 1 base, and 15 bases lay between the germline ends. The CDR3 has 14 residues. Germline V lookup: CDR1 SQVTM, CDR2 ANQGSEA. CDR3 loop: CSVDGEVGQETQYF. CDR3 sequence (DNA): TGCAGCGTCGACGGTGAGGTTGGCCAAGAGACCCAGTACTTC.